This entry lists 13 T cell receptor beta chains sequenced from one sample in a study of T cell repertoires in cytomegalovirus infection. Using its own MiXCR run on the reads, TCRdb lists one record per CDR3 protein. Of around 770,000 distinct CDR3 sequences in the sample, about 29% were seen once. Their antigens are not known. This sample comprised cultured CD8+ T cells from PBMCs, obtained from culture after CMV antigen stimulation. Receptor source: a human donor in good health (CMV status not recorded). Some clones in this sample may be carry-over from other donors' samples.

About this clonotype: At one end, the junction sequence differs from germline, possibly due to a read error. The rearrangement joins TRBV7-8 to TRBJ2-1, with 7 bases aligning to TRBD2. The germline gives CDR1 SGHVS, CDR2 FQNEAQ. The CDR3 has 15 amino acids. The CDR3 is CAGSLAGDPYNEQFF. The CDR3 DNA is TGTGCCGGCAGCCTTGCGGGGGATCCCTACAATGAGCAGTTCTTC.

This clonotype was counted a few times. The gene calls are TRBV27 and TRBJ1-2; D remains ambiguous. The CDR3 contains 13 residues. Germline CDR1 MNHEY, CDR2 SMNVEV (reference sequence). Trimming took off 0 bases at V and 8 bases at J, with 10 bases between the two ends. The CDR3 DNA is TGTGCCAGCAGTTTATCTAGACACCTCGGCTACACCTTC. This codes for CASSLSRHLGYTF.

This clonotype was recorded once. The chain recombines TRBV12-3 or TRBV12-4 with TRBJ1-5, with D possibly being TRBD1 (5 bases). The CDR3 contains 16 residues. V dropped 6 bases and J dropped 0 bases, with 15 bases sitting between them. CDR3 protein: CASSLIETVSNQPQHF. CDR3 bases: TGTGCCAGCAGCTTAATCGAGACAGTTAGCAATCAGCCCCAGCATTTT.

J is TRBJ1-2 and V is TRBV25-1; D unresolved. This CDR3 region has 13 residues. V shed 3 bases and J shed 4 bases, with 9 bases lying between them. Germline V CDR1 and CDR2: MGHDK, SYGVNS. In DNA, the CDR3 is TGTGCCAGCAGTGACCGCGGACGCTATGGCTACACCTTC. It codes for CASSDRGRYGYTF.

The gene calls are TRBV24-1 and TRBJ2-3; perhaps TRBD1 as D (6 bases). The CDR3 totals 15 residues. V lost 5 bases to trimming and J lost 1 base, with 12 bases between them. Germline V gene data show CDR1 as KGHDR and CDR2 as SFDVKD. CDR3 nucleotides: TGTGCCACCAGTGTCCACAGGGACCGCACAGATACGCAGTATTTT. Amino acid sequence: CATSVHRDRTDTQYF.

The chain uses TRBV12-3 or TRBV12-4 and TRBJ2-6, with D hard to call. The ends were cut back, 2 bases at V and 3 bases at J, with 2 bases in the middle. The CDR3 runs 13 residues. CDR3: CASSLIGANVLTF. The CDR3 DNA is TGTGCCAGCAGTTTAATTGGGGCCAACGTCCTGACTTTC.

This clonotype has only a few counts. The chain links TRBV19 to TRBJ1-5, with 7 nucleotides matching TRBD1. The germline CDR1 and CDR2 sequences are LNHDA and SQIVND (reference sequence). The CDR3 sequence is 15 residues long. Trimming removed 1 base from V and 3 bases from J; junction bases left unmatched: 3. CDR3 sequence (DNA): TGTGCCAGTAGTATAGTACAGGGGCTCAATCAGCCCCAGCATTTT. It encodes CASSIVQGLNQPQHF.

This clonotype has only a few counts. The J gene is TRBJ2-7, the V gene TRBV5-6, with D perhaps being TRBD1 or TRBD2 (5 bases each). Germline-derived CDR1 and CDR2 are SGHDT and YYEEEE. Trimming took off 8 bases at V and 2 bases at J, with 11 bases between the two ends. This CDR3 has 12 residues. The CDR3 reads CASGGPTYEQYF. Here the CDR3 DNA reads TGTGCCAGTGGGGGACCTACCTACGAGCAGTACTTC.

The table lists this clonotype with a few counts. The V gene is TRBV7-9, the J gene TRBJ1-1, with no clear D. Germline loops: CDR1 SEHNR, CDR2 FQNEAQ (reference sequence). V was shortened by 0 bases and J by 4 bases, with 9 bases between the two germline ends. This CDR3 contains 14 residues. The CDR3 nucleotides read TGTGCCAGCAGCTTAGCCATGGGTAGCACTGAAGCTTTCTTT. It codes for CASSLAMGSTEAFF.

The chain uses TRBV4-1 and TRBJ2-5; a possible D gene is TRBD2 (6 bases). Germline loops: CDR1 MGHRA, CDR2 YSYEKL. The V gene lost 7 bases and the J gene lost 3 bases, with 6 bases spanning the gap. The length of the CDR3 is 11 residues. CDR3 sequence reads: CASTGEETQYF. As DNA, the CDR3 is TGCGCCAGCACGGGGGAAGAGACCCAGTACTTC.

J is TRBJ1-1 and V is TRBV7-9; D is uncertain. The CDR3 consists of 16 residues. Deletions cut 5 bases from V and 5 bases from J, with 21 bases between. The germline V gene encodes CDR1 SEHNR and CDR2 FQNEAQ (reference sequence). CDR3 protein: CASSLPMVPAGTEAFF. CDR3 nucleotides: TGTGCCAGCAGCCTCCCCATGGTTCCCGCTGGGACTGAAGCTTTCTTT.

The rearrangement uses TRBV15 and TRBJ2-7, with 7 bases aligning to TRBD1. CDR1 and CDR2 from the germline V gene are LNHNV and YYDKDF (reference sequence). J gave up 0 bases and V 1 base, and 9 bases lay outside the gene matches. CDR3 size: 17 residues. CDR3 DNA sequence: TGTGCCACCAGCAGAGGCTCAGGACAGGCAAGCTCCTACGAGCAGTACTTC. Protein product: CATSRGSGQASSYEQYF.

This clonotype was observed a handful of times. The J gene is TRBJ2-7, the V gene TRBV12-3 or TRBV12-4; a possible D gene is TRBD1 (6 bases). The CDR3 totals 13 residues. The V gene lost 5 bases and the J gene lost 1 base, with 9 bases spanning the gap. The DNA of the CDR3 is TGTGCCAGCAGTGGAGACAGGTCCTACGAGCAGTACGTC. This translates into CASSGDRSYEQYV.